This T cell receptor beta chain appears in the sequencing data of a study of T cells in Graves' hyperthyroidism and ophthalmopathy. Study outcomes and limitations: Most thyroid clonotypes expanded above 0.001 appeared in blood too. In the analysis, a 13 V-J model separated ophthalmopathy from stable hyperthyroidism.

The CDR3 contains 14 residues. Per the germline V gene, CDR1 is SNHLY and CDR2 is FYNNEI. Trimming removed 4 bases from V and 0 bases from J, with 9 bases in between. RNA transcripts yielded amplified TCR beta CDR3 regions. Researchers ran a first-round RT-PCR on the TCR CDR3 using the HTBI primer set. Each CDR3 protein gets one entry after TCRdb re-called the multiplex PCR reads with MiXCR. The data contain around 290,000 distinct CDR3 sequences, about 13% of them singletons. Clinical symptoms, serum thyroxine, TRAb, thyroid ultrasound and orbital computed tomography informed diagnoses. From 9 to 10 ml of fresh peripheral blood, PBMCs were isolated. Ten or more counts support this clonotype. Its antigen is unidentified.

The sample taken for sequencing was blood. This clonotype originated in a woman between 40 and 50 years old with Graves' hyperthyroidism. J is TRBJ1-1 and V is TRBV2; a weak D match, TRBD1 (6 bases). The DNA for the CDR3 is TGTGCCAGCAGTGCCCAGGGGATGAACACTGAAGCTTTCTTT. This translates into CASSAQGMNTEAFF.